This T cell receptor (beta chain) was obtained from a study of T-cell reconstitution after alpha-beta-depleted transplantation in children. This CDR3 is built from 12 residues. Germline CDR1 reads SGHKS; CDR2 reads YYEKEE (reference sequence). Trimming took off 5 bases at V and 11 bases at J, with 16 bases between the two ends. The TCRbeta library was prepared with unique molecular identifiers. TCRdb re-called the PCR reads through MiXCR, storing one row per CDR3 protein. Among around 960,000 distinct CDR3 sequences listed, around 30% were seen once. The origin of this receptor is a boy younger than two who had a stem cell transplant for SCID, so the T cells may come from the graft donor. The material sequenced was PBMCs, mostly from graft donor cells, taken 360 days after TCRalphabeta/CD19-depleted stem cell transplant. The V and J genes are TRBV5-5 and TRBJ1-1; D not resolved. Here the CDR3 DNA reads TGTGCCAGCAGTCGAAGACCTGAAGGGGCTTTCTTT. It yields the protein CASSRRPEGAFF.